The sequence of this TCR beta chain was determined in a study of cytomegalovirus exposure and HLA in healthy donors. Overall study: Tens of millions of unique TCRs from HLA-typed donors were held in an early release of data.

Whole-study findings and limits: Because they were indistinguishable, some V segments, including TRBV6-2 and TRBV6-3, were excluded.

Primers: 60 Vbeta forward and 13 Jbeta reverse. The data were produced by immunoSEQ multiplex PCR, yet TCRdb's version contains in-frame clones alone and is incomplete. The repertoire holds under 200,000 clones, with 60% to 85% as singletons. Turning to this clone: Its antigen is not identified.

V dropped 3 bases and J dropped 4; count of bases not matched to a gene: 5. Germline lookup yields CDR1 KGHSH and CDR2 LQKENI. This CDR3 is 14 amino acids long. This sequence joins TRBV18 and TRBJ2-7; 8 bases fit TRBD2. The receptor was isolated from a female donor in good health and CMV-seronegative. The sample consisted of PBMCs. The CDR3 region is CASSPPGGGYEQYF. The DNA for the CDR3 is TGTGCCAGCTCACCGCCGGGGGGGGGTTACGAGCAGTACTTC.